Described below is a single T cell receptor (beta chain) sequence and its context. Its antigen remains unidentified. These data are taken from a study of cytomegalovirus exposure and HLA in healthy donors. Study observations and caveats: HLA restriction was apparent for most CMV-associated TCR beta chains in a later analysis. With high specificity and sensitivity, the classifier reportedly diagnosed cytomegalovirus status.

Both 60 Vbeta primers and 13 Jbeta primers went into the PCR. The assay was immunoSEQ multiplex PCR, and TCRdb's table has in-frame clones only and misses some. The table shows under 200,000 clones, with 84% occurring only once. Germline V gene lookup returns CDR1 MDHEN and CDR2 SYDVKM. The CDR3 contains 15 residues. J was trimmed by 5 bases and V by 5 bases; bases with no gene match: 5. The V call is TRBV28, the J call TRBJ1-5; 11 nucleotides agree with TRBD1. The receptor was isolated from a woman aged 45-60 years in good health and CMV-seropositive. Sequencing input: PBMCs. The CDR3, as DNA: TGTGCCAGCAGTGGACAGGGGGCTAACGATCAGCCCCAGCATTTT. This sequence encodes CASSGQGANDQPQHF. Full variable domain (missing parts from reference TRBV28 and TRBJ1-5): DVKVTQSSRYLVKRTGEKVFLECVQDMDHENMFWYRQDPGLGLRLIYFSYDVKMKEKGDIPEGYSVSREKKERFSLILESASTNQTSMYLCASSGQGANDQPQHFGDGTRLSIL.